This TCR beta chain was captured in a study of CXCR3-negative and CXCR3-positive naive CD8 T cells. Study-level background: There were roughly 140 million TRB reads altogether, and each library had about 1.5 +/- 0.3 million of them.

Per the germline V gene, CDR1 is SGHAT and CDR2 is FQNNGV. This CDR3 has 15 residues. A remark on this clonotype: Its antigen is not identified.

Study observations and caveats: The study found more hydrophobic TRB CDR3s in CXCR3-positive naive cells than in CXCR3-negative naive cells. Diversity ran similarly high across both naive subsets but far lower in memory CD8+ cells. Unlike memory cells, which differed, naive CXCR3-negative and CXCR3-positive cells had similar TRBV-TRBJ usage.

The study made its TRB cDNA libraries by 5' RACE, adding UMI labels. After re-calling the 5' RACE reads, TCRdb lists one entry per CDR3 protein, DNA absent. The sample includes about 130,000 distinct CDR3 sequences. Sequencing used naive CXCR3+ CD8+ T cells from blood. The subset: CD45RO-CCR7+CD27+CD95- naive CD8+ T cells expressing CXCR3 (TNR3+). This clonotype was obtained from a human donor in good health. Some clones in this sample may be carry-over from other donors' samples. The chain uses TRBV11-2 and TRBJ2-7; TCRdb lists TRBD2, though no DNA is available to test this call. The CDR3 loop is CASSPRAAGVYEQYF.